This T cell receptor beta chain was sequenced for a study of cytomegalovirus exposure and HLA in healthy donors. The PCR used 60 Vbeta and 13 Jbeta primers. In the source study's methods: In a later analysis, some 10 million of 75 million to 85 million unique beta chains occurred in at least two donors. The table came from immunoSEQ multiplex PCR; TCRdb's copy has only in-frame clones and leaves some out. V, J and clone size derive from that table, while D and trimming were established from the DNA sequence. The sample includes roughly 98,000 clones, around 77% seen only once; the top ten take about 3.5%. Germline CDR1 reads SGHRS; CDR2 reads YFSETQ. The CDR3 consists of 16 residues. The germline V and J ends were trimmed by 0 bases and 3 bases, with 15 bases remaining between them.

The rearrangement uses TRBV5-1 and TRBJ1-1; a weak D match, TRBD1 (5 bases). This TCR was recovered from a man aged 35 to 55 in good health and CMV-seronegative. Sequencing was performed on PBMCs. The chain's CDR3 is CASSLGQGPQDTEAFF. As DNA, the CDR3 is TGCGCCAGCAGCTTGGGGCAGGGCCCGCAGGACACTGAAGCTTTCTTT.